Below are 19 T cell receptor beta chains sequenced from a single sample in a study of control samples from healthy donors and cancer patients. The repertoire was sequenced with immunoSEQ multiplex PCR; TCRdb's copy has only in-frame clones and lacks some. The sample contains 55,000 to 85,000 clones, roughly 86% of which appear only once. The sequenced material came from PBMCs. Source of these receptors: a woman aged 45-59 years with head and neck cancer.

The rearrangement links TRBV7-9 to TRBJ2-3, with 7 bases fitting TRBD1. The CDR3 consists of 14 residues. Germline V gene sequence: CDR1 SEHNR, CDR2 FQNEAQ (reference sequence). The V gene end was trimmed by 4 bases and the J gene end by 1 base; junction bases not matched to a gene: 2. CDR3 loop: CASSYDRGTDTQYF. DNA for the CDR3: TGTGCCAGCAGCTACGACAGGGGCACAGATACGCAGTATTTT.

This clone was seen only a few times. This chain joins TRBV15 and TRBJ1-2, with D perhaps matching TRBD1 (5 bases). Per the germline V gene, CDR1 is LNHNV and CDR2 is YYDKDF (reference sequence). The CDR3 contains 11 residues. The ends were cut back, 5 bases at V and 6 bases at J, with 7 bases in the middle. The CDR3 loop is CATSGRDGYTF. For the CDR3, the DNA is TGTGCCACCAGCGGCAGGGATGGCTACACCTTC.

This sequence joins TRBV6-5 and TRBJ1-2; maybe TRBD1 (5 bases). Trimming stripped 7 bases from V and 4 bases from J, with 13 bases between. This CDR3 spans 13 amino acids. Germline V gene sequence: CDR1 MNHEY, CDR2 SVGAGI. The CDR3 here is CASTEGPVYGYTF. CDR3 DNA: TGTGCCAGCACGGAGGGGCCTGTCTATGGCTACACCTTC.

The chain is built from TRBV9 and TRBJ2-2; TRBD1 might be the D (7 bases). The CDR3 covers 16 residues. The germline V gene encodes CDR1 SGDLS and CDR2 YYNGEE. V lost 0 bases and J 4 bases, leaving 13 bases between the germline ends. CDR3 sequence: CASSVAGRGATGELFF. The CDR3 DNA is TGTGCCAGCAGCGTAGCCGGCAGGGGGGCCACCGGGGAGCTGTTTTTT.

The chain links TRBV4-1 to TRBJ1-5; 9 nucleotides agree with TRBD1. J lost 6 bases, V lost 0 bases, and 3 bases had no gene match. Germline V gene data show CDR1 as MGHRA and CDR2 as YSYEKL. This CDR3 region has 15 residues. For the CDR3, the DNA is TGCGCCAGCAGCCAAGATGGGACAGGGTTTCAGCCCCAGCATTTT. It codes for CASSQDGTGFQPQHF.

The chain employs TRBV5-3 and TRBJ2-1; D gene unclear. TRBV5-3 is an ORF, and what it does is uncertain. The CDR3 is made up of 13 amino acids. Trimming stripped 4 bases from V and 3 bases from J, with 8 bases between. The CDR3 region is CARSPNYYNEQFF. DNA for the CDR3: TGTGCCAGAAGCCCTAACTACTACAATGAGCAGTTCTTC.

The rearrangement uses TRBV19 and TRBJ1-2; no firm D call. This CDR3 is built from 11 residues. Looked up from germline, CDR1 is LNHDA and CDR2 is SQIVND (reference sequence). The V gene lost 3 bases and the J gene lost 7 bases, with 6 bases spanning the gap. The CDR3 bases are TGTGCCAGTAGTATTAGTGGTGGCTACACCTTC. This sequence encodes CASSISGGYTF.

The chain uses TRBV4-3 and TRBJ2-1; 11 bases agree with TRBD2. V lost 0 bases to trimming and J lost 3 bases; unmatched junction nucleotides: 7. This CDR3 region has 18 residues. Germline V gene data show CDR1 as LGHNA and CDR2 as YSLEER. CDR3: CASSQDLAGGANYNEQFF. The CDR3, as DNA: TGCGCCAGCAGCCAAGACCTAGCGGGGGGTGCTAACTACAATGAGCAGTTCTTC.

The V gene is TRBV6-5, the J gene TRBJ2-5, with D hard to call. V lost 8 bases and J lost 4, with 14 bases in between. The length of the CDR3 is 13 residues. CDR1 and CDR2 (germline): MNHEY, SVGAGI. The CDR3 nucleotides are TGTGCCAGCGGGCCCCTCGGTGGAGAGACCCAGTACTTC. It encodes CASGPLGGETQYF.

V is TRBV28 and J is TRBJ1-5; 9 nucleotides align to TRBD1. This CDR3 is 15 amino acids long. V shed 3 bases, J shed 6 bases, and the junction held 6 bases outside the gene matches. Per the germline V gene, CDR1 is MDHEN and CDR2 is SYDVKM. The CDR3 DNA follows: TGTGCCAGCAGTTTGTCGGGACAGGGAGGTCAGCCCCAGCATTTT. It specifies CASSLSGQGGQPQHF.

V gene TRBV5-4 combines with J gene TRBJ2-4, with 16 bases that match TRBD2. J gave up 7 bases and V 4 bases, and 8 bases lay outside the gene matches. The CDR3 sequence is 17 residues long. Germline V lookup: CDR1 SGHNT, CDR2 YYREEE (reference sequence). This CDR3 reads CASSLPGLAGGPNIQYF. The CDR3 DNA sequence: TGTGCCAGCAGCCTCCCGGGACTAGCGGGGGGGCCTAACATTCAGTACTTC.

The rearrangement joins TRBV10-3 to TRBJ2-4; 7 bases align to TRBD2. The CDR3 length is 15 residues. Losses at the gene ends were 2 bases for V and 5 bases for J; bases not matched to a gene: 6. Germline CDR1 and CDR2: ENHRY and SYGVKD. CDR3 sequence: CAISETSAGENIQYF. In DNA form, the CDR3 reads TGTGCCATCAGTGAGACATCCGCGGGGGAAAACATTCAGTACTTC.

The chain links TRBV6-5 to TRBJ1-1; 9 bases align to TRBD1. V was clipped by 5 bases and J by 5 bases; unmatched bases: 9. This CDR3 spans 15 amino acids. Germline CDR1 MNHEY, CDR2 SVGAGI. The CDR3 DNA reads as TGTGCCAGCAGTACCCAACCGGACAGGGGAACTGAAGCTTTCTTT. Protein product: CASSTQPDRGTEAFF.

V gene TRBV19 combines with J gene TRBJ1-5; D is ambiguous. Germline V gives CDR1 LNHDA, CDR2 SQIVND (reference sequence). V was pared by 4 bases and J by 5 bases, with 9 bases between. The CDR3 loop spans 13 amino acids. The CDR3 sequence: CASSTAGDQPQHF. The CDR3, as DNA: TGTGCCAGTAGTACGGCAGGCGATCAGCCCCAGCATTTT.

The rearrangement joins TRBV5-4 to TRBJ1-6; maybe TRBD1 (6 bases). The CDR3 spans 17 residues. Trimming removed 3 bases at V and 0 bases at J, with 13 bases between. CDR1 is SGHNT and CDR2 is YYREEE in the germline V gene (reference sequence). The CDR3 DNA sequence: TGTGCCAGCAGCTCGAAGAGGGGGACCTCCTATAATTCACCCCTCCACTTT. Protein product: CASSSKRGTSYNSPLHF.

The rearrangement links TRBV28 to TRBJ1-2; D remains unclear. V was clipped by 10 bases and J by 2 bases, with 14 bases between them. The CDR3 has 13 residues. Germline CDR1 reads MDHEN; CDR2 reads SYDVKM. CDR3 sequence reads: CATSRGRNYGYTF. The CDR3 DNA reads TGTGCCACTTCGCGCGGAAGGAACTATGGCTACACCTTC.

J is TRBJ2-1 and V is TRBV27; TRBD2 matches at 7 bases. The CDR3 is made up of 15 amino acids. After removal of 4 bases from V and 6 bases from J, the junction contained 9 bases not matched to a gene. Germline V lookup: CDR1 MNHEY, CDR2 SMNVEV (reference sequence). This CDR3 is CASSSTSRQPNEQFF. The DNA for the CDR3 is TGTGCCAGCAGTTCGACTAGCCGCCAGCCCAATGAGCAGTTCTTC.

The chain couples TRBV7-2 to TRBJ2-5; tentatively, D is TRBD1 (6 bases). Germline CDR1 and CDR2: SGHTA and FQGNSA. The ends were cut back, 7 bases at V and 5 bases at J, with 20 bases in the middle. The CDR3 sequence is 15 residues long. Here the CDR3 DNA reads TGTGCCAGCACCTCGGGTTTTGGGGGCGGGGAGACCCAGTACTTC. Its translation: CASTSGFGGGETQYF.

The chain links TRBV5-1 to TRBJ1-2; possible D gene TRBD1, 6 bases. Trimming cost V 4 bases and J 6 bases, with 13 bases left between them. This CDR3 region has 13 residues. Looked up from germline, CDR1 is SGHRS and CDR2 is YFSETQ. Written as DNA, the CDR3 is TGCGCCAGCAGCCGTGAGGACAGAGATGGCTACACCTTC. It codes for CASSREDRDGYTF.